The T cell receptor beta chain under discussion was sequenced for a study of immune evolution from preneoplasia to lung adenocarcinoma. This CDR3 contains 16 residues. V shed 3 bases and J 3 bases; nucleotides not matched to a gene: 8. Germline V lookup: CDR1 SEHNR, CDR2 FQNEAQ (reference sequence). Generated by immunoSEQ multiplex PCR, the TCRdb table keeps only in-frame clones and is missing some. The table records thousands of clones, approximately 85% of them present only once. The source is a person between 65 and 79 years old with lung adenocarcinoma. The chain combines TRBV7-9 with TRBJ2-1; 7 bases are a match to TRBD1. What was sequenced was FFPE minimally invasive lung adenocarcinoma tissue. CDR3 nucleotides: TGTGCCAGCAGCTTGATCCGGGACAGCCTCTACAATGAGCAGTTCTTC. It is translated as CASSLIRDSLYNEQFF. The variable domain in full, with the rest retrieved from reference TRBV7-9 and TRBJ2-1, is DTGVSQNPRHKITKRGQNVTFRCDPISEHNRLYWYRQTLGQGPEFLTYFQNEAQLEKSRLLSDRFSAERPKGSFSTLEIQRTEQGDSAMYLCASSLIRDSLYNEQFFGPGTRLTVL.